This TCR beta chain was identified during a study of blood T cell repertoires in COVID-19. In the study overall: There were acute and convalescent COVID-19 samples, and they came from the United States, Italy and Spain. Nucleic acid was either cDNA or gDNA, and it came from T cells, B-cell-depleted T cells, or PBMCs.

Authors' analysis steps: Reference gene primer amplification gave estimated nucleated cell counts. TCRdb's copy holds only in-frame clones and misses some; the assay was immunoSEQ multiplex PCR. V and J calls and clone size are as listed in that table; D and trimming were resolved from the DNA. The sample shows under 150,000 clones, over 70% of them seen only once. This receptor was taken from a man aged 50 to 60 with acute or convalescent COVID-19. The sequenced sample consisted of peripheral blood.

The CDR3 DNA reads TGCGCCAGCAGTGAGGGAGGGCCGGCAGATACGCAGTATTTT. Amino acid sequence: CASSEGGPADTQYF. This chain links TRBV10-1 with TRBJ2-3; D may be TRBD2 (6 bases). Germline-derived CDR1 and CDR2 are WNHNN and SYGVQD (reference sequence). This CDR3 has 14 amino acids. Trimming stripped 2 bases from V and 4 bases from J, with 10 bases between.